The 4 T cell receptor beta chains reported below all come from one sample, sequenced in a study of radiation and T cells in renal cell carcinoma. The data were produced by immunoSEQ multiplex PCR, yet TCRdb's version contains in-frame clones alone and is incomplete. Of about 95,000 clones in the sample, 75% to 90% were seen once. The time point denotes: baseline pretreatment blood. Treatment defined: 15 Gy SBRT to primary tumor, nephrectomy 4 weeks later. The source material was blood, sampled from a patient whose treatment included radiotherapy and nephrectomy. The receptors here all came from a man aged 50 to 60 with renal cell carcinoma.

This clone appeared once. V is TRBV2 and J is TRBJ2-2, with 10 bases aligning to TRBD2. There are 16 residues in the CDR3. With 7 bases clipped from V and 1 base from J, the junction kept 6 bases outside the gene matches. Per the germline V gene, CDR1 is SNHLY and CDR2 is FYNNEI. CDR3 amino acids: CASKRLAGGNTGELFF. Here the CDR3 DNA reads TGTGCCAGCAAAAGATTAGCGGGGGGGAACACCGGGGAGCTGTTTTTT.

V is TRBV4-2 and J is TRBJ2-2; 11 nucleotides align to TRBD1. The germline gives CDR1 LGHNA, CDR2 YNFKEQ. With V trimmed by 6 bases and J by 6 bases, 3 bases remained unmatched. The CDR3 totals 14 residues. The CDR3 DNA reads as TGTGCCAGCAGGGGACAGGGGGTCTCCGGGGAGCTGTTTTTT. Translation gives CASRGQGVSGELFF.

The chain has TRBV7-8 and TRBJ2-7, with 11 nucleotides matching TRBD2. This CDR3 comprises 17 residues. V was clipped by 1 base and J by 4 bases; unmatched bases: 9. Germline CDR1 reads SGHVS; CDR2 reads FQNEAQ. The CDR3 here is CASSLGSSGRETYEQYF. Here the CDR3 DNA reads TGTGCCAGCAGCTTAGGAAGTAGCGGGAGGGAAACATACGAGCAGTACTTC.

This chain uses TRBV11-2 with TRBJ2-1; 12 nucleotides line up with TRBD2. The CDR3 is 19 amino acids. The ends lost 5 bases at V and 1 base at J; junction bases unmatched: 12. Germline assignment: CDR1 SGHAT and CDR2 FQNNGV. The CDR3 sequence: CASSPKLAGGVLSYNEQFF. The CDR3 DNA is TGTGCCAGCAGCCCCAAACTAGCGGGGGGAGTATTGTCCTACAATGAGCAGTTCTTC. The full variable domain, completed using reference TRBV11-2 and TRBJ2-1, is EAGVAQSPRYKIIEKRQSVAFWCNPISGHATLYWYQQILGQGPKLLIQFQNNGVVDDSQLPKDRFSAERLKGVDSTLKIQPAKLEDSAVYLCASSPKLAGGVLSYNEQFFGPGTRLTVL.